This TCR beta chain was observed in a study of T cells after yellow fever vaccination. General study points: Post-booster reappearance was seen for most primary-vaccination clones (just under 97% CD4, about 88% CD8). The secondary response showed a weaker magnitude and a faster peak, day 5 versus 15.

This clonotype was counted between two and nine times. Antigen: not known. UMIs and a universal primer site were added when TCR cDNA was made by 5'RACE template switching. MiXCR, run by TCRdb on the 5' RACE reads, gives a single entry per CDR3 protein. The repertoire includes approximately 340,000 distinct CDR3 sequences, over 8% of them detected once, and under 20% sits in the top ten. The CDR3 spans 16 residues. The V segment lost 2 bases and the J segment 2 bases; nucleotides outside the gene matches: 6. Germline V lookup: CDR1 MNHEY, CDR2 SVGAGI. The sequence was collected from a man younger than 35 who received the YFV17D yellow fever vaccine. This chain links TRBV6-5 with TRBJ2-7; 10 bases are a match to TRBD1. The sample in question was PBMCs, obtained on the day of the first yellow fever vaccination. The CDR3 DNA follows: TGTGCCAGCAGTTACCTAGGACAGGGGGACGCCTACGAGCAGTACTTC. It is translated as CASSYLGQGDAYEQYF.